These 5 T cell receptor beta chains share one sample of origin, sequenced in a study of T cells in Graves' hyperthyroidism and ophthalmopathy. RNA transcripts gave rise to amplified TCR beta CDR3 regions. The HTBI set primed first-round TCR CDR3 RT-PCR. TCRdb redid the calling of the multiplex PCR reads with MiXCR, one entry per CDR3 protein. The table records a few hundred thousand distinct CDR3 sequences, 14% of them present only once. Sequenced: blood. These receptors were taken from a woman aged 25 to 39 with Graves' ophthalmopathy.

With regard to this clonotype: The germline gene is not matched at one end of the junction; a read error may be the cause. V usage is TRBV19 and J usage is TRBJ2-7; D uncertain. The CDR3 length is 14 residues. Germline loops: CDR1 LNHDA, CDR2 SQIVND (reference sequence). In nucleotides, the CDR3 is TGTGACAGTAAGAACAGCACCTACTCCTACGAGCAGTACTTC. Its translation is CDSKNSTYSYEQYF.

The V gene is TRBV7-2, the J gene TRBJ1-2, with D maybe TRBD1 (6 bases). The CDR3 has 16 residues. Germline V gives CDR1 SGHTA, CDR2 FQGNSA. V was trimmed by 5 bases and J by 2 bases, leaving 18 bases between them. Here the CDR3 DNA reads TGTGCCAGCAGCCAAGATCTAGGGACACGAAACTATGGCTACACCTTC. Encoded protein: CASSQDLGTRNYGYTF.

In this sample, this clonotype turned up many times. This chain uses TRBV5-5 with TRBJ2-1, with D possibly being TRBD2 (7 bases). Germline CDR1 reads SGHKS; CDR2 reads YYEKEE (reference sequence). Trimming pared 6 bases from V and 6 bases from J, leaving 16 bases between. The CDR3 sequence is 14 residues long. The CDR3 coding sequence is TGTGCCAGCACCTCTGGGGGGGGGCTCAATGAGCAGTTCTTC. Amino acid sequence: CASTSGGGLNEQFF.

At least ten counts were recorded for this clonotype. The chain combines TRBV7-9 with TRBJ1-5; D gene uncertain. The CDR3 length is 14 residues. The germline gives CDR1 SEHNR, CDR2 FQNEAQ (reference sequence). Trimming took off 6 bases at V and 2 bases at J, with 11 bases between the two ends. The CDR3 DNA reads TGTGCCAGCAGTCTGGAGGGAGGCAATCAGCCCCAGCATTTT. Translating gives CASSLEGGNQPQHF.

This clonotype was detected ten times or more. The rearrangement links TRBV6-2 or TRBV6-3 to TRBJ2-5; no reliable D call. Germline loops: CDR1 MNHEY, CDR2 SVGEGT. The V end was cut by 7 bases, the J end by 3 bases, with 15 bases between. The CDR3 runs 14 residues. The CDR3 DNA sequence: TGTGCCAGCACTCCCGTAGAGTTAGAAGAGACCCAGTACTTC. Translation gives CASTPVELEETQYF.